This TCR beta chain derives from a study of post-analysis software for immune sequencing data. Study results and limitations: In patients, about 5 TRBV segments were more frequent than in controls, with TRBV5-6, TRBV5-1 and TRBV20-1 among them.

Sequencing libraries made from TCR beta cDNA carried unique molecular identifiers. TCRdb recomputed calls from the PCR reads with MiXCR, one row per CDR3 protein. The sample contains 700,000 to 900,000 distinct CDR3 sequences, under 60% of which appear only once. The germline V and J ends were trimmed by 8 bases and 5 bases, with 13 bases remaining between them. The CDR3 is made up of 12 amino acids. Germline V CDR1 and CDR2: MNHEY, SVGAGI. This clonotype was found a few times. The antigen is not known. This TCR was sampled from a girl aged 10 to 17 with multiple sclerosis. The chain recombines TRBV6-5 with TRBJ2-7, with D tentatively TRBD1 (6 bases). Source material: blood. CDR3 in amino acids: CASHRVGHEQYF. The CDR3 bases are TGTGCCAGCCACAGGGTAGGCCACGAGCAGTACTTC.